Following are 6 T cell receptor beta chains from one sample sequenced in a study of radiotherapy plus CTLA-4 blockade in lung cancer. Some clones are missing from TCRdb's copy, which holds only in-frame ones; the method was immunoSEQ multiplex PCR. The sample has approximately 85,000 clones, around 83% seen once. This sample comprised peripheral blood, obtained from a patient treated with radiotherapy plus ipilimumab. The receptor source for this set is a human donor with non-small cell lung cancer that progressed on radiotherapy plus ipilimumab.

This clone was seen only once. CDR3 sequence reads: CASSNQASSGNTIYF. The DNA for the CDR3 is TGTGCCAGCAGCAACCAGGCCAGCTCTGGAAACACCATATATTTT. The genes are TRBV7-9 and TRBJ1-3; D is unclear. Germline CDR1 and CDR2: SEHNR and FQNEAQ (reference sequence). The V end was cut by 5 bases, the J end by 0 bases, with 11 bases between. The CDR3 contains 15 residues. The full variable domain, in which reference TRBV7-9 and TRBJ1-3 provide the parts outside the CDR3, is DTGVSQNPRHKITKRGQNVTFRCDPISEHNRLYWYRQTLGQGPEFLTYFQNEAQLEKSRLLSDRFSAERPKGSFSTLEIQRTEQGDSAMYLCASSNQASSGNTIYFGEGSWLTVV.

The V and J genes are TRBV5-1 and TRBJ2-1; D not certain. The CDR3 loop spans 13 amino acids. Germline CDR1 is SGHRS and CDR2 is YFSETQ. With 0 bases removed from V and 10 bases from J, the gap between germline ends came to 11 bases. Written as DNA, the CDR3 is TGCGCCAGCAGCTTGGAGCAGGCAACGGAGCAGTTCTTC. Its translation is CASSLEQATEQFF.

The chain employs TRBV18 and TRBJ1-5; maybe TRBD1 (5 bases). CDR1 and CDR2 (germline): KGHSH, LQKENI. With 6 bases removed from V and 7 bases from J, the gap between germline ends came to 10 bases. The CDR3 has 12 residues. The CDR3 here is CASSSTGQPQHF. The CDR3 DNA is TGTGCCAGCTCGTCAACAGGACAGCCCCAGCATTTT.

The J gene is TRBJ1-5, the V gene TRBV11-3; D gene uncertain. Germline CDR1 and CDR2: SGHNT and YENEEA. Trimming stripped 4 bases from V and 3 bases from J, with 4 bases between. The CDR3 is made up of 12 amino acids. The CDR3 here is CASSSPNQPQHF. DNA for the CDR3: TGTGCCAGCAGCTCCCCCAATCAGCCCCAGCATTTT.

In DNA, the CDR3 is TGCGCCAGCAGCGAGTCGTCAAGGGTAACCTCTGGAAACACCATATATTTT. It yields the protein CASSESSRVTSGNTIYF. The chain recombines TRBV5-1 with TRBJ1-3; D gene ambiguous. This CDR3 spans 17 amino acids. The germline V gene encodes CDR1 SGHRS and CDR2 YFSETQ. V dropped 4 bases and J dropped 0 bases, with 17 bases sitting between them.

V is TRBV10-3 and J is TRBJ2-7; TRBD2 is a possible D gene (5 bases). This CDR3 is built from 13 residues. Per the germline V gene, CDR1 is ENHRY and CDR2 is SYGVKD. Trimming stripped 4 bases from V and 6 bases from J, with 13 bases between. The CDR3 DNA sequence: TGTGCCATCAGTGGGTTACTAGATGGCGAGCAGTACTTC. Protein sequence: CAISGLLDGEQYF.